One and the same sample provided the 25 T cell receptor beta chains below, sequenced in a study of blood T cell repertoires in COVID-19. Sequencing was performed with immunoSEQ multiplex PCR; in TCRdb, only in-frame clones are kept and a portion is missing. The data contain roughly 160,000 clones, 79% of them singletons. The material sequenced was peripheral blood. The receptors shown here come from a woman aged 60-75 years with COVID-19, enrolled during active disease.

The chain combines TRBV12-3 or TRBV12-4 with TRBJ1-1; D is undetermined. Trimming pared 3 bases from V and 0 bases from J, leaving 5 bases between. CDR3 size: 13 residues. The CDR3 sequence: CASSLEVNTEAFF. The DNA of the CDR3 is TGTGCCAGCAGTTTGGAGGTGAACACTGAAGCTTTCTTT.

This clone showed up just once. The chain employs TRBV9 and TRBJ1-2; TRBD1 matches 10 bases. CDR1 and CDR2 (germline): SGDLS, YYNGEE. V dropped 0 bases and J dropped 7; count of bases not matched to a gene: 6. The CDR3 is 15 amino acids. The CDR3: CASSVGGQGVGGYTF. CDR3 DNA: TGTGCCAGCAGCGTAGGAGGACAGGGGGTGGGTGGCTACACCTTC.

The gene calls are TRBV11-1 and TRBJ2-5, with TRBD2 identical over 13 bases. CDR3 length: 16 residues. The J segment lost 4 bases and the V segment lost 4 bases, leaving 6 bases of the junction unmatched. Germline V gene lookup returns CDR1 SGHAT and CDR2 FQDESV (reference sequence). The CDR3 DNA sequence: TGTGCCAGCAGCTCCTATGGACTAGCGGGAGCAGAGACCCAGTACTTC. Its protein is CASSSYGLAGAETQYF. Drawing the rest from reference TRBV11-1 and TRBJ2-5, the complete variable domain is EAEVAQSPRYKITEKSQAVAFWCDPISGHATLYWYRQILGQGPELLVQFQDESVVDDSQLPKDRFSAERLKGVDSTLKIQPAELGDSAMYLCASSSYGLAGAETQYFGPGTRLLVL.

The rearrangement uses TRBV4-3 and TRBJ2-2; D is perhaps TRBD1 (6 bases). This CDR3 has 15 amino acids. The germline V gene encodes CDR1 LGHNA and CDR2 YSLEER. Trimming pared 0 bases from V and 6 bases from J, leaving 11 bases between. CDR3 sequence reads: CASSQEWTVPGELFF. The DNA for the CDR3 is TGCGCCAGCAGCCAAGAGTGGACAGTACCCGGGGAGCTGTTTTTT.

CDR3 DNA: TGTGCCAGTAGTATGGGGAGGGGACGAAACATTCAGTACTTC. This encodes CASSMGRGRNIQYF. The rearrangement uses TRBV19 and TRBJ2-4; 7 bases agree with TRBD2. The length of the CDR3 is 14 residues. V lost 3 bases and J lost 6; bases outside the gene matches: 5. Per germline, CDR1 LNHDA and CDR2 SQIVND (reference sequence).

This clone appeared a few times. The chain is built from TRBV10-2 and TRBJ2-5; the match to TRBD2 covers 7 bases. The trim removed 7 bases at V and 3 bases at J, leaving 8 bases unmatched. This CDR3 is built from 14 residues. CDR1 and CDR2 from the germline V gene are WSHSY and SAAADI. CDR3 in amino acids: CASIGRGSEETQYF. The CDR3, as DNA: TGCGCCAGCATAGGGAGGGGAAGCGAAGAGACCCAGTACTTC.

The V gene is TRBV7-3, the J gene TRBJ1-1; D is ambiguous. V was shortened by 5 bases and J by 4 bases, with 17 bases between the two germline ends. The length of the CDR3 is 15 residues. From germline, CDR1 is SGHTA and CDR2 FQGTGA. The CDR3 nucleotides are TGTGCCAGCAGCCCCGATAACCGGAGAATCACTGAAGCTTTCTTT. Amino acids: CASSPDNRRITEAFF.

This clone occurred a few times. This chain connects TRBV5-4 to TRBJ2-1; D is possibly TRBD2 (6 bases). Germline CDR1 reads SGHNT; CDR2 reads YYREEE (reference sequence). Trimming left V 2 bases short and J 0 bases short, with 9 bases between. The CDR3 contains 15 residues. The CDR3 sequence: CASSFTSSSYNEQFF. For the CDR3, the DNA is TGTGCCAGCAGCTTCACTAGCAGCTCCTACAATGAGCAGTTCTTC.

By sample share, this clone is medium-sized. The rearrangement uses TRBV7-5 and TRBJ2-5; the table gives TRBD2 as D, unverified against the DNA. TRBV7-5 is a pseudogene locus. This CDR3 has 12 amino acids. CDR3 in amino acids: CARTPPGETQYF. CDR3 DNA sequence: TGTGCCAGAACCCCCCCCGGAGAGACCCAGTACTTC.

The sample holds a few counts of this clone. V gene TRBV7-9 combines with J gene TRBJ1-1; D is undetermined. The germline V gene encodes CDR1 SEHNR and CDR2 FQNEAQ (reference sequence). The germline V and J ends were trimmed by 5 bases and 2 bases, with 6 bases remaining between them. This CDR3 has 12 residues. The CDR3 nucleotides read TGTGCCAGCAGCCCCACAAACACTGAAGCTTTCTTT. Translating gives CASSPTNTEAFF.

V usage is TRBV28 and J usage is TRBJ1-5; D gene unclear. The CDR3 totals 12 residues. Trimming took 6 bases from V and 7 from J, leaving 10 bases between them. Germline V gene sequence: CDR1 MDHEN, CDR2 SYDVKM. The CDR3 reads CASSHNQQPQHF. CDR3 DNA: TGTGCCAGCAGCCATAACCAGCAGCCCCAGCATTTT.

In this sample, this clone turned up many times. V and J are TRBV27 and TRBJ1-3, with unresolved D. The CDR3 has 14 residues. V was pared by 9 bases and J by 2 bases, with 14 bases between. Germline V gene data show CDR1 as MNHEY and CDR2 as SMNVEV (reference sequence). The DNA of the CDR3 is TGTGCCAGTCGCGGGTTGGGTACTGGAAACACCATATATTTT. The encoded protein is CASRGLGTGNTIYF.

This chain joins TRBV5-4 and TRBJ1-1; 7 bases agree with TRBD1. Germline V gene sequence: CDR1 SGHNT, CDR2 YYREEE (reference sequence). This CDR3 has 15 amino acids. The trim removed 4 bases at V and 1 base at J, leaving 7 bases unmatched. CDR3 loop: CASSAVDRSNTEAFF. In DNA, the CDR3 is TGTGCCAGCAGCGCCGTGGACAGGTCGAACACTGAAGCTTTCTTT.

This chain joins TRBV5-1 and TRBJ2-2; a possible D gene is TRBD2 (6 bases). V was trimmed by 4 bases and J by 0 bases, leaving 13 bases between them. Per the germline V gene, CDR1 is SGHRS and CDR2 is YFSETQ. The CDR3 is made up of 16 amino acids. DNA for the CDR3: TGCGCCAGCAGCGTGACCGGGACTGCGAACACCGGGGAGCTGTTTTTT. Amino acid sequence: CASSVTGTANTGELFF. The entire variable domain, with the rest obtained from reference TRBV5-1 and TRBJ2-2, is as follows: KAGVTQTPRYLIKTRGQQVTLSCSPISGHRSVSWYQQTPGQGLQFLFEYFSETQRNKGNFPGRFSGRQFSNSRSEMNVSTLELGDSALYLCASSVTGTANTGELFFGEGSRLTVL.

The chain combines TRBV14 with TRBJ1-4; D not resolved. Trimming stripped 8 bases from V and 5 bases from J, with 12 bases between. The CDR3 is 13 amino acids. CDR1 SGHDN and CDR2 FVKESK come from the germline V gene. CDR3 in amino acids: CASGRGLNEKLFF. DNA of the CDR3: TGTGCCAGCGGCCGCGGGCTGAATGAAAAACTGTTTTTT.

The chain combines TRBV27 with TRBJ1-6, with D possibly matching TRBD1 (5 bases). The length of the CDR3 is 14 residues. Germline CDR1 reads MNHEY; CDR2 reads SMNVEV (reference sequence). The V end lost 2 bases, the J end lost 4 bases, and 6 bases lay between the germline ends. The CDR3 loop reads CASSLKGYNSPLHF. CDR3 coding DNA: TGTGCCAGCAGTTTAAAGGGGTATAATTCACCCCTCCACTTT.

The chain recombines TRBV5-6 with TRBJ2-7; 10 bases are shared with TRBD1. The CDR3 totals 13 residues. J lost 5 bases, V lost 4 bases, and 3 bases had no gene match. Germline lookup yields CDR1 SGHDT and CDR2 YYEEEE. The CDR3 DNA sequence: TGTGCCAGCAGCACGACAGGGGGCGACGAGCAGTACGTC. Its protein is CASSTTGGDEQYV.

The CDR3 nucleotides read TGTGCCAGCAGCTTAGTCGGCGGGGCGAACACCGGGGAGCTGTTTTTT. Translation gives CASSLVGGANTGELFF. The V call is TRBV11-2, the J call TRBJ2-2; D may be TRBD2 (6 bases). Trimming shortened V by 1 base and J by 0 bases, and 9 bases separated the two germline ends. The CDR3 contains 16 residues. Germline assignment: CDR1 SGHAT and CDR2 FQNNGV.

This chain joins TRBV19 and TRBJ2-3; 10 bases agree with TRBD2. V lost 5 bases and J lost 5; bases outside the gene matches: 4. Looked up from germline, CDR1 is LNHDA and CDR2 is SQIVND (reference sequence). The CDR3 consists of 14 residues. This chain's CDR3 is CASSPRLAGDTQYF. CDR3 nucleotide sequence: TGTGCCAGTAGTCCGCGACTAGCGGGAGATACGCAGTATTTT.

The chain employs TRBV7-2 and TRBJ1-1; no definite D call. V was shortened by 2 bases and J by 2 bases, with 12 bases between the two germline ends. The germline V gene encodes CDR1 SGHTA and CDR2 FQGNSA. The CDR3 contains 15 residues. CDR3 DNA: TGTGCCAGCAGCTTATCTTGGAGGGATAACACTGAAGCTTTCTTT. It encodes CASSLSWRDNTEAFF.

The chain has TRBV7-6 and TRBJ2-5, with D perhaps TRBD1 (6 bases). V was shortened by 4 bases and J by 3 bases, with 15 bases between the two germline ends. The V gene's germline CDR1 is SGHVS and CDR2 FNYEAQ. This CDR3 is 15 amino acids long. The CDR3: CASSWQGSRKETQYF. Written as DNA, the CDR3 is TGTGCCAGCAGCTGGCAGGGGAGCCGAAAAGAGACCCAGTACTTC. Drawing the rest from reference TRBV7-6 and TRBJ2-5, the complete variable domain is GAGVSQSPRYKVTKRGQDVALRCDPISGHVSLYWYRQALGQGPEFLTYFNYEAQQDKSGLPNDRFSAERPEGSISTLTIQRTEQRDSAMYRCASSWQGSRKETQYFGPGTRLLVL.

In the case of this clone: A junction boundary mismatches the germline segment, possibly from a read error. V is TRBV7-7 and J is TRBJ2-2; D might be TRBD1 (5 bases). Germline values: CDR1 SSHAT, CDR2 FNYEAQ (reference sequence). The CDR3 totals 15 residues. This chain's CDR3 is CASSLGQGNTGELFF. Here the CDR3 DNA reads TGTGCTAGCAGCTTAGGTCAGGGCAACACCGGGGAGCTGTTTTTT.

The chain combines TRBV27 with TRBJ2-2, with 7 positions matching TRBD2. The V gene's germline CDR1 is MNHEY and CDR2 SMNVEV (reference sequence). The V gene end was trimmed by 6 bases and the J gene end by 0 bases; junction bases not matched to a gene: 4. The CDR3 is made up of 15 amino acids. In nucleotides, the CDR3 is TGTGCCAGCAGCCTCGCGGGGGCGAACACCGGGGAGCTGTTTTTT. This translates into CASSLAGANTGELFF.

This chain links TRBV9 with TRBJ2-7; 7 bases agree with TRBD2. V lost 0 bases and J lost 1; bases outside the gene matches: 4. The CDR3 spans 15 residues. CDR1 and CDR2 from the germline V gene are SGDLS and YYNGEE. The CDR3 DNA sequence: TGTGCCAGCAGCGTAGATCCGGGAGGTTCCTACGAGCAGTACTTC. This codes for CASSVDPGGSYEQYF.

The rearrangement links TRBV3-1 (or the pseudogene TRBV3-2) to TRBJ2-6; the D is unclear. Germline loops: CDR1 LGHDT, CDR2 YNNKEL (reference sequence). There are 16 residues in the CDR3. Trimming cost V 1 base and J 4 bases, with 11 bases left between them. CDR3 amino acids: CASSQGVAEGANVLTF. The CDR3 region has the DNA TGTGCCAGCAGCCAAGGGGTCGCGGAGGGGGCCAACGTCCTGACTTTC.